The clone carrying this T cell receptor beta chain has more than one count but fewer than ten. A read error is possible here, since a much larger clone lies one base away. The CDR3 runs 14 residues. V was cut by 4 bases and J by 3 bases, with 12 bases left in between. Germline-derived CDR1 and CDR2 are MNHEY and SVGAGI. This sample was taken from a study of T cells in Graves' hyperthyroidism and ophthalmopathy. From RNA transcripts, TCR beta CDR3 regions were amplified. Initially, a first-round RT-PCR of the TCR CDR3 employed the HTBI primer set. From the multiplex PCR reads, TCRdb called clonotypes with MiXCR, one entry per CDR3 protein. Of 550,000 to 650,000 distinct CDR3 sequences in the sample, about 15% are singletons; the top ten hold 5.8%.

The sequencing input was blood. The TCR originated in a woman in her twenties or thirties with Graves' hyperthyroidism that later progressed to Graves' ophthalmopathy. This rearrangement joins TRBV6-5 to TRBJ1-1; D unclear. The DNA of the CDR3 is TGTGCCAGCAGTTTCTACACCGGGGACACTGAAGCTTTCTTT. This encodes CASSFYTGDTEAFF.